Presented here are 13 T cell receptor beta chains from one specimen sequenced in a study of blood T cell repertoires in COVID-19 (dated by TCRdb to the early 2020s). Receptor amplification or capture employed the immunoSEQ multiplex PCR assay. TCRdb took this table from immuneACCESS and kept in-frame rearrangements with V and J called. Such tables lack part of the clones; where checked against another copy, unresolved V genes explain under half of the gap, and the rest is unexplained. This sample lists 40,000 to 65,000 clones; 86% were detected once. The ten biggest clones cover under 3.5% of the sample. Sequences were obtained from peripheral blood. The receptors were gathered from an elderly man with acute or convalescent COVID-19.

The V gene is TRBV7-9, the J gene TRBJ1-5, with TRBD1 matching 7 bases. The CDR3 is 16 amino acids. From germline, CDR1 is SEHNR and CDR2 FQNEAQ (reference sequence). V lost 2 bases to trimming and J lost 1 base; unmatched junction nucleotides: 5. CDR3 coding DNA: TGTGCCAGCAGCTTATTCCCGGGACAGAGCAATCAGCCCCAGCATTTT. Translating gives CASSLFPGQSNQPQHF.

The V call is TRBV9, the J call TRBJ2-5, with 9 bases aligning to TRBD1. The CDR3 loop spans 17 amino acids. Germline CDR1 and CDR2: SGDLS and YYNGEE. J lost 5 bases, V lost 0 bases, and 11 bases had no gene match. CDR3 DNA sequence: TGTGCCAGCAGCGTAGATATAACGGGACAGGGAGCGGAGACCCAGTACTTC. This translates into CASSVDITGQGAETQYF.

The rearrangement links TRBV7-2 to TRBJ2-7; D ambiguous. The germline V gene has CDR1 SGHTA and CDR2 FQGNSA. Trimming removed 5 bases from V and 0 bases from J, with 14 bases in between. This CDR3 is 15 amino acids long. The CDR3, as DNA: TGTGCCAGCAGCCCCGGTTGGGCTCGCTCCTACGAGCAGTACTTC. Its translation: CASSPGWARSYEQYF.

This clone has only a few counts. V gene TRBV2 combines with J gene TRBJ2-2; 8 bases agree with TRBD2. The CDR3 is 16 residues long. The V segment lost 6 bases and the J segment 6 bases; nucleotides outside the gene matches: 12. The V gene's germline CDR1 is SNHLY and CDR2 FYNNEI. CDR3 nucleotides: TGTGCCAGCAGGGCCGGGGGGACTAGTAGGGCCGGGGAGCTGTTTTTT. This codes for CASRAGGTSRAGELFF.

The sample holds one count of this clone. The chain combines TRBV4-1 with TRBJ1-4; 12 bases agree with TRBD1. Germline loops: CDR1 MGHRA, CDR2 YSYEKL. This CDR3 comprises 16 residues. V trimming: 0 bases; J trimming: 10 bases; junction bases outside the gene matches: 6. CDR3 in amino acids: CASSQDPGQGARKLFF. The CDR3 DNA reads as TGCGCCAGCAGCCAAGACCCGGGACAGGGGGCTAGAAAACTGTTTTTT.

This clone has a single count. This chain's CDR3 is CASGLGRSQGNQPQHF. CDR3 DNA: TGTGCTAGTGGTTTGGGACGATCCCAGGGCAATCAGCCCCAGCATTTT. The V call is TRBV12-5, the J call TRBJ1-5, with D uncertain. Germline CDR1 reads LGHNT; CDR2 reads FRNRAP. Trimming took 1 base from V and 2 from J, leaving 12 bases between them. The length of the CDR3 is 16 residues.

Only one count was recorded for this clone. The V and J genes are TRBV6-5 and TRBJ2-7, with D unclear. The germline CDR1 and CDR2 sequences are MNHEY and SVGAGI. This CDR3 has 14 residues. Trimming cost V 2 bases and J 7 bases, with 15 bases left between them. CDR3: CASSYDGYYEEQYF. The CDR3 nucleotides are TGTGCCAGCAGTTACGACGGCTACTACGAGGAGCAGTACTTC.

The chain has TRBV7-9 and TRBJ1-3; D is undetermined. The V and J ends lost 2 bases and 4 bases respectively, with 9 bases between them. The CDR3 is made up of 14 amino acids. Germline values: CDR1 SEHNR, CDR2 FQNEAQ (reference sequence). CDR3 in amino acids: CASSLSISGNTIYF. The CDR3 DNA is TGTGCCAGCAGCTTAAGCATTTCCGGAAACACCATATATTTT.

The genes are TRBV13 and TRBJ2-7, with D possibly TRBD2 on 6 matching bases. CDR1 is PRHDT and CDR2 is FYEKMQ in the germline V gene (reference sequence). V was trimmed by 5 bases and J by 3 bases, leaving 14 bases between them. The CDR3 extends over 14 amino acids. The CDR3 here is CASSPSYGGYEQYF. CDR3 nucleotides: TGTGCCAGCAGCCCCTCCTACGGGGGCTACGAGCAGTACTTC.

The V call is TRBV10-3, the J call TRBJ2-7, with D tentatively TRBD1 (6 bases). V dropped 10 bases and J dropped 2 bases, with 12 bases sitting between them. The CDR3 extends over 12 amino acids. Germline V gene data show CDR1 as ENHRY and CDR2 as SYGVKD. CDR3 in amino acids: CATRTAPYEQYF. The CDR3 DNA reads TGTGCCACCAGGACAGCCCCCTACGAGCAGTACTTC.

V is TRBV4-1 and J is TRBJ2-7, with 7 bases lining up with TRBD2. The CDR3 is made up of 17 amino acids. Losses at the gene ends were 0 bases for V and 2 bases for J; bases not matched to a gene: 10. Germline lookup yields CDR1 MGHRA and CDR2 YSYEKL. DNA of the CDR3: TGCGCCAGCAGCCAAGATCGCGCTAGCGGACAAACCTACGAGCAGTACTTC. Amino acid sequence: CASSQDRASGQTYEQYF.

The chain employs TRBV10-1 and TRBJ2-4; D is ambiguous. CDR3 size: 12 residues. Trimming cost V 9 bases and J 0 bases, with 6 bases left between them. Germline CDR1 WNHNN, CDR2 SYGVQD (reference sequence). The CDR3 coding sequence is TGCGCCAGGTATAAAGCCAAAAACATTCAGTACTTC. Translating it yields CARYKAKNIQYF.

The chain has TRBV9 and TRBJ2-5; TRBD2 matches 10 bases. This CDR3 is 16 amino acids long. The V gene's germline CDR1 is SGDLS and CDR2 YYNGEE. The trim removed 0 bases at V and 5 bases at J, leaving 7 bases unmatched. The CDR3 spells CASSVGQRGGVETQYF. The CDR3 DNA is TGTGCCAGCAGCGTAGGGCAGCGGGGGGGCGTGGAGACCCAGTACTTC.